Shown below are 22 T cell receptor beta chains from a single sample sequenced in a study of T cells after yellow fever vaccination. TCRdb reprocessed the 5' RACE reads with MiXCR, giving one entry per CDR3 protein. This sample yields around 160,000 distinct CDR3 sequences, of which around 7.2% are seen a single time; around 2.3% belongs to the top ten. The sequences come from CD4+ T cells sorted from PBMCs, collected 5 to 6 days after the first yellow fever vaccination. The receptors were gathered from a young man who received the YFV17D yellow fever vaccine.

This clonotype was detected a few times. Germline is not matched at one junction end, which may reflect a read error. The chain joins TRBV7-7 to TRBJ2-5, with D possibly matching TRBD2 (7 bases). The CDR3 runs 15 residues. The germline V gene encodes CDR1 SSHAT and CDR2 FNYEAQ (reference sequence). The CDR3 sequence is CASSLNKGGTETQYF. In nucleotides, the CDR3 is TGTGCTAGCAGCCTAAATAAGGGGGGGACAGAGACCCAGTACTTC.

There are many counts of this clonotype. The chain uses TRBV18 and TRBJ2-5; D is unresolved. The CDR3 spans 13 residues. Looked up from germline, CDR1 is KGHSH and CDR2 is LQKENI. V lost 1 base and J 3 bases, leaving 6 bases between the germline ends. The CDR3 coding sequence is TGTGCCAGCTCACCACAGACGGAAGAGACCCAGTACTTC. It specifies CASSPQTEETQYF.

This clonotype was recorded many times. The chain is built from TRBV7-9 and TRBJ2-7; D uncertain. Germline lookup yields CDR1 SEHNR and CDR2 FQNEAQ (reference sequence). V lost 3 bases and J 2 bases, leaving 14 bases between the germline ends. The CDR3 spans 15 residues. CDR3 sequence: CASSFTGDNPYEQYV. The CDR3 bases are TGTGCCAGCAGCTTTACGGGTGATAACCCCTACGAGCAGTACGTC.

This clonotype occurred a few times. CDR3 sequence reads: CASSTVGRSNQPQHF. The CDR3 DNA is TGTGCCAGCAGCACAGTCGGGAGAAGCAATCAGCCCCAGCATTTT. This chain connects TRBV7-2 to TRBJ1-5; D uncertain. The CDR3 loop spans 15 amino acids. The V end was cut by 5 bases, the J end by 1 base, with 12 bases between. Germline assignment: CDR1 SGHTA and CDR2 FQGNSA.

The CDR3 DNA follows: TGCAGTGCTAGAGACCACACAGGGGCGGGAAACACCATATATTTT. Its translation is CSARDHTGAGNTIYF. The chain links TRBV20-1 to TRBJ1-3, with 7 positions matching TRBD1. Germline CDR1 is DFQATT and CDR2 is SNEGSKA (reference sequence). CDR3 length equals 15 residues. Trimming cost V 0 bases and J 4 bases; bases outside gene matches: 6.

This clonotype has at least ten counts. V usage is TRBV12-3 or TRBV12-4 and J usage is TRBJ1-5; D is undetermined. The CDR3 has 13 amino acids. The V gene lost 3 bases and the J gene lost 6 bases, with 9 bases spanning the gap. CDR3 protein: CASSFGEGQPQHF. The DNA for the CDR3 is TGTGCCAGCAGTTTTGGGGAGGGTCAGCCCCAGCATTTT.

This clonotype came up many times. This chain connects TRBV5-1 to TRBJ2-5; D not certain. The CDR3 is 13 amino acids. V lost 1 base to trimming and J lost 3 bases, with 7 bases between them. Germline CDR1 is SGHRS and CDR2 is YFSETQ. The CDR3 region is CASSLWAEETQYF. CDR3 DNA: TGCGCCAGCAGCTTGTGGGCGGAAGAGACCCAGTACTTC.

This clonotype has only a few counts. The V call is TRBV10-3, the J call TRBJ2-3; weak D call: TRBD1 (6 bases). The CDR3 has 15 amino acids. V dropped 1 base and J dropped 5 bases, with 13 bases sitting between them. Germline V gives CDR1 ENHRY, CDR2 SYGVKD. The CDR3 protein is CAISELRTRGDTQYF. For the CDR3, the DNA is TGTGCCATCAGTGAGTTGCGCACCAGGGGAGATACGCAGTATTTT.

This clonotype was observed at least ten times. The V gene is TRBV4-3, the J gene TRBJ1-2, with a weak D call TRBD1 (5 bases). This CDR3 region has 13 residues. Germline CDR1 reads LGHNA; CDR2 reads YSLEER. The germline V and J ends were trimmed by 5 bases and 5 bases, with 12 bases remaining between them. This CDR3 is CASSKRQQYGYTF. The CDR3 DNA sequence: TGCGCCAGCAGCAAAAGACAGCAGTATGGCTACACCTTC.

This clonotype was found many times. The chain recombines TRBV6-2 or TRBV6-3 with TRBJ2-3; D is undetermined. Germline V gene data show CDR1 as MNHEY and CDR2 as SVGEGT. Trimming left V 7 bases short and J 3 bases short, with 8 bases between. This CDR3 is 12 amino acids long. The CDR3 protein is CASTATTDTQYF. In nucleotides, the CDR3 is TGTGCCAGCACCGCGACGACAGATACGCAGTATTTT.

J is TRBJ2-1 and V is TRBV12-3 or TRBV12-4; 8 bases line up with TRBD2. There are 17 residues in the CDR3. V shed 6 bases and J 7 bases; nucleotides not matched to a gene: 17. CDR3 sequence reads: CASSPSGVAGGYNEQFF. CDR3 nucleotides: TGTGCCAGCAGCCCCTCCGGGGTGGCGGGGGGTTATAATGAGCAGTTCTTC.

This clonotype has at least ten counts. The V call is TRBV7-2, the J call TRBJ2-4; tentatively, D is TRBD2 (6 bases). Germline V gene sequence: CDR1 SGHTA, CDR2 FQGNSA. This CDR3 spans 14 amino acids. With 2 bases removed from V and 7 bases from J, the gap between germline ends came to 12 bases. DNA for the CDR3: TGTGCCAGCAGCTTATCCCCTGGGGGGAACATTCAGTACTTC. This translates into CASSLSPGGNIQYF.

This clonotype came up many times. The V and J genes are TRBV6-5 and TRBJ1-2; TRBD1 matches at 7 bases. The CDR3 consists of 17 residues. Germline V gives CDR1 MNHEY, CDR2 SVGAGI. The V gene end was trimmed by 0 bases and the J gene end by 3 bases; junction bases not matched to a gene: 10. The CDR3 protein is CASSYSIGSQGDYGYTF. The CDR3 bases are TGTGCCAGCAGTTACTCGATAGGTTCCCAGGGGGACTATGGCTACACCTTC.

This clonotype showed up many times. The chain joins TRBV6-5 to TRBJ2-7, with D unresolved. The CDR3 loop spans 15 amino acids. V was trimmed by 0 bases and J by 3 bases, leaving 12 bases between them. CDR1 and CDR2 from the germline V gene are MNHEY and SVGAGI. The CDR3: CASSYSRFGGYEQYF. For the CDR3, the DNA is TGTGCCAGCAGTTACTCGAGGTTCGGCGGCTACGAGCAGTACTTC.

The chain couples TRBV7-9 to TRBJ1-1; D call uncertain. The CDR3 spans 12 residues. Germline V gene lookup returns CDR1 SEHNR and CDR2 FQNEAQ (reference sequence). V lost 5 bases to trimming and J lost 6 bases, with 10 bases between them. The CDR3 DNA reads TGTGCCAGCAGCCACGAGCCGTCTGAAGCTTTCTTT. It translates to CASSHEPSEAFF.

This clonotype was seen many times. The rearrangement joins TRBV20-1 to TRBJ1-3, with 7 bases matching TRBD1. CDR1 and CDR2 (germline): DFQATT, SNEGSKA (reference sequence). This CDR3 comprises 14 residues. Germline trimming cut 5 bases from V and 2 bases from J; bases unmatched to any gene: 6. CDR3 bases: TGCAGTGCTTCCCGGGACAGCACTGGAAACACCATATATTTT. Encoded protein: CSASRDSTGNTIYF.

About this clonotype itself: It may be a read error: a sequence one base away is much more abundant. Here the CDR3 DNA reads TGTGCCGGCAGCTTAGACGGGAGACGGAGGAACACTGAAGCTTTCTTT. Amino acids: CAGSLDGRRRNTEAFF. This chain connects TRBV7-9 to TRBJ1-1; D not resolved. The CDR3 length is 16 residues. Germline loops: CDR1 SEHNR, CDR2 FQNEAQ (reference sequence).

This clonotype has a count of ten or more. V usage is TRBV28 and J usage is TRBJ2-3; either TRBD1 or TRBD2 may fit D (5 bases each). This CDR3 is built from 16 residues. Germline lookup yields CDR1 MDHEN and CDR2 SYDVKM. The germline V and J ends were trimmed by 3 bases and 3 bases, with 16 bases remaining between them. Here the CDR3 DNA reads TGTGCCAGCAGTTTCGTTCGGGGACGTGGTACAGATACGCAGTATTTT. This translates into CASSFVRGRGTDTQYF.

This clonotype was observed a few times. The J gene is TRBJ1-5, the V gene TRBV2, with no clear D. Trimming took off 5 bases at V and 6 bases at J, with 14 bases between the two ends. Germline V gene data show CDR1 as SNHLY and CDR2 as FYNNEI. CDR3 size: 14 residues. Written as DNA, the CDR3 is TGTGCCAGCAGTCTCTCGTCCTTTAGTCAGCCCCAGCATTTT. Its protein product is CASSLSSFSQPQHF.

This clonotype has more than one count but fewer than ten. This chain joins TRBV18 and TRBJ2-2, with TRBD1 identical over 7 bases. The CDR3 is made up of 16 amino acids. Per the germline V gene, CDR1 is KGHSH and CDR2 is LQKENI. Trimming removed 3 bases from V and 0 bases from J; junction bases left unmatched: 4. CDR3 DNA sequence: TGTGCCAGCTCACCTAGACAGGGATCGAACACCGGGGAGCTGTTTTTT. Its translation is CASSPRQGSNTGELFF.

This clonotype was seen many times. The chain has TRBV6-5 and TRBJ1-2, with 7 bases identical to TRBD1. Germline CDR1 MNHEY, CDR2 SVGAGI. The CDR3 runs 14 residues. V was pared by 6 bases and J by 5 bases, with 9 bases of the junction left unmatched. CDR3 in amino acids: CASRTGTAPYGYTF. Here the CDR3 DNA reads TGTGCCAGCAGAACCGGGACAGCCCCATATGGCTACACCTTC.

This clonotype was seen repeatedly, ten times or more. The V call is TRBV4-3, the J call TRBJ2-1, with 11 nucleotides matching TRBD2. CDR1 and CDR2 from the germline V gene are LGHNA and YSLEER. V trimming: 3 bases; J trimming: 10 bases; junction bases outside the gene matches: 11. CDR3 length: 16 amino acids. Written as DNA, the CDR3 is TGCGCCAGCAGCCAGAACCTAGCGGGGGGTTCTTGGGAGCAGTTCTTC. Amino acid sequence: CASSQNLAGGSWEQFF.